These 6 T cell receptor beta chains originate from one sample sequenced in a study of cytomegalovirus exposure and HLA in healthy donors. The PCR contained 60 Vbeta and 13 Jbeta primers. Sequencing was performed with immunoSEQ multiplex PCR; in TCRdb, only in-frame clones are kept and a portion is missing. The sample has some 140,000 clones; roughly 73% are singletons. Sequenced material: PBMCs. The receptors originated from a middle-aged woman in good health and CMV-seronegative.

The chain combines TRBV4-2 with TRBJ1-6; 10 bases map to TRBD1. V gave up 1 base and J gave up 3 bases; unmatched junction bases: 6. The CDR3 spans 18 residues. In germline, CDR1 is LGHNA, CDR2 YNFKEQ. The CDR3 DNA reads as TGTGCCAGCAGCCAAGCGGGACAGGGGATTCTCTATAATTCACCCCTCCACTTT. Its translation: CASSQAGQGILYNSPLHF.

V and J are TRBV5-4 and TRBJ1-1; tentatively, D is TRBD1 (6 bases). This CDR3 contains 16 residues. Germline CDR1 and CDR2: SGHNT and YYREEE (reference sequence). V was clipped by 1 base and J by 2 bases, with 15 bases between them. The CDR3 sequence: CASSLRAQGFNTEAFF. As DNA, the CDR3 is TGTGCCAGCAGCTTGAGGGCACAGGGCTTTAACACTGAAGCTTTCTTT.

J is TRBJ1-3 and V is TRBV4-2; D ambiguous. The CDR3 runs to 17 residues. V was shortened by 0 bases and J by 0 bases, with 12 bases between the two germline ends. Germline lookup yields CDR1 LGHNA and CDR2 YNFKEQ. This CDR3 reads CASSQDLTTPSGNTIYF. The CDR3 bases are TGTGCCAGCAGCCAAGATCTCACGACACCCTCTGGAAACACCATATATTTT.

The CDR3 spells CANQYSGGAYNEQFF. The CDR3, as DNA: TGTGCCAACCAGTATAGCGGGGGGGCCTACAATGAGCAGTTCTTC. The rearrangement links TRBV6-1 to TRBJ2-1, with 11 bases fitting TRBD2. The germline CDR1 and CDR2 sequences are MNHNS and SASEGT. V dropped 10 bases and J dropped 2; count of bases not matched to a gene: 7. The CDR3 is 15 residues long.

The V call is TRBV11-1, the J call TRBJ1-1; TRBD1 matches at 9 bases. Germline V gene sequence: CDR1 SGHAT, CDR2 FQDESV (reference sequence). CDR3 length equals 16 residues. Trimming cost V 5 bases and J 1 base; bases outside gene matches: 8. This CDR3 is CASSGGTGQGNTEAFF. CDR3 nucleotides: TGTGCCAGCAGCGGGGGTACGGGACAGGGGAACACTGAAGCTTTCTTT.

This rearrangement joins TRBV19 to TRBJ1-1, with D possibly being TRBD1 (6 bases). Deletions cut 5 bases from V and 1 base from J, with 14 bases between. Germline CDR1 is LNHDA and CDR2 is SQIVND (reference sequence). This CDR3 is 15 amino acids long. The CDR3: CASSLMTGANTEAFF. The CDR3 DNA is TGTGCCAGTAGTTTAATGACAGGCGCGAACACTGAAGCTTTCTTT.